Listed here is a single T cell receptor (beta chain). This record belongs to a study of technical replicates of blood from a few donors. Germline values: CDR1 SEHNR, CDR2 FQNEAQ (reference sequence). J was trimmed by 4 bases and V by 3 bases; bases with no gene match: 5. This CDR3 is 15 amino acids long. This table comes from immunoSEQ multiplex PCR, and its TCRdb copy is limited to in-frame clones, with some not included. This table holds over 75,000 clones, roughly 95% found once. The rearrangement links TRBV7-9 to TRBJ1-1, with TRBD1 identical over 10 bases. The clonotype comes from a human donor in good health. Sequencing input: T cells isolated from PBMCs. CDR3 protein: CASSFRQGAATEAFF. Written as DNA, the CDR3 is TGTGCCAGCAGCTTTAGACAGGGGGCGGCCACTGAAGCTTTCTTT.